In this sample, the clone carrying this TCR beta chain turned up many times. No antigen is known for it. One end of the junction fails to match germline, which may point to a read error. Use of 60 Vbeta and 13 Jbeta primers characterized the PCR. The data were produced by immunoSEQ multiplex PCR, yet TCRdb's version contains in-frame clones alone and is incomplete. The sample holds 120,000 or so clones, about 80% seen once. This record comes from a study of cytomegalovirus exposure and HLA in healthy donors. Study observations and caveats: Both high specificity and high sensitivity reportedly marked the classifier's diagnosis of cytomegalovirus status. There were about 160 TCR beta chains listed as cytomegalovirus-associated.

CDR1 and CDR2 from the germline V gene are LNHDA and SQIVND (reference sequence). There are 15 residues in the CDR3. The TCR was taken from a man aged 30 to 39 in good health and CMV-seropositive. V usage is TRBV19 and J usage is TRBJ1-2; D perhaps matches TRBD1 (5 bases). The specimen sequenced was PBMCs. The CDR3: CASSIGAGINYGYTF. The CDR3 DNA is TGTGCCAGCAGTATAGGTGCAGGGATCAACTATGGCTACACCTTC.